This T cell receptor beta chain was recorded in a study of control samples from healthy donors and cancer patients. The length of the CDR3 is 14 residues. Trimming stripped 3 bases from V and 6 bases from J, with 15 bases between. In germline, CDR1 is SGDLS, CDR2 YYNGEE. Clones were read by immunoSEQ multiplex PCR, and TCRdb kept only the in-frame ones, dropping some. This sample yields tens of thousands of clones, of which more than 95% are seen a single time; around 1% belongs to the top ten. The specimen sequenced was blood. The chain joins TRBV9 to TRBJ1-2; D remains unclear. The TCR originated in a woman in her late teens or twenties in good health. CDR3 sequence reads: CASSGRFLENGYTF. The CDR3 DNA reads as TGTGCCAGCAGCGGGCGGTTCTTGGAAAATGGCTACACCTTC.